Following are 13 T cell receptor beta chains from one sample sequenced in a study of T cell repertoires in cytomegalovirus infection. Their antigens remain unidentified. MiXCR, applied by TCRdb to the reads, yields one record per CDR3 protein. The data hold about 110,000 distinct CDR3 sequences, with 10% observed a single time. Sample: PBMCs, sequenced either directly or after in vitro stimulation (not recorded which). The receptors stem from a human donor in good health (CMV status not recorded). Some clones in this sample may be carry-over from other donors' samples.

This clonotype was counted between two and nine times. The chain is built from TRBV7-2 and TRBJ2-3, with 11 bases aligning to TRBD2. With V trimmed by 8 bases and J by 5 bases, 9 bases remained unmatched. The CDR3 has 15 amino acids. The germline V gene encodes CDR1 SGHTA and CDR2 FQGNSA. CDR3 in DNA: TGTGCCAGCGCTAGACTAGCGGGAATAGGAGATACGCAGTATTTT. Translated: CASARLAGIGDTQYF.

This clonotype was counted at least ten times. This chain's CDR3 is CASSIAARVFGYGYTF. CDR3 bases: TGTGCCAGTAGTATTGCCGCCAGGGTGTTTGGCTATGGCTACACCTTC. The V call is TRBV19, the J call TRBJ1-2, with TRBD1 as a possible D gene (5 bases). CDR3 length: 16 residues. Germline values: CDR1 LNHDA, CDR2 SQIVND (reference sequence). The V end lost 3 bases, the J end lost 4 bases, and 18 bases lay between the germline ends. Full variable domain (rest looked up from reference TRBV19 and TRBJ1-2): DGGITQSPKYLFRKEGQNVTLSCEQNLNHDAMYWYRQDPGQGLRLIYYSQIVNDFQKGDIAEGYSVSREKKESFPLTVTSAQKNPTAFYLCASSIAARVFGYGYTFGSGTRLTVV.

This clonotype was counted only a few times. CDR3 in DNA: TGTGCCAGCAGCCAAGGAACGGAGCGGGCCTCCTACAATGAGCAGTTCTTC. This translates into CASSQGTERASYNEQFF. The chain is built from TRBV4-2 and TRBJ2-1; maybe TRBD2 (6 bases). With 1 base removed from V and 0 bases from J, the gap between germline ends came to 13 bases. Germline CDR1 reads LGHNA; CDR2 reads YNFKEQ. The CDR3 is 17 amino acids.

The table lists this clonotype with many counts. The rearrangement links TRBV19 to TRBJ1-6; weak D call: TRBD1 (6 bases). Germline assignment: CDR1 LNHDA and CDR2 SQIVND (reference sequence). V was shortened by 5 bases and J by 10 bases, with 9 bases between the two germline ends. The CDR3 loop spans 12 amino acids. The chain's CDR3 is CASSHRESPLHF. The DNA for the CDR3 is TGTGCCAGTAGTCACAGGGAATCACCCCTCCACTTT.

Turning to this clonotype: A much bigger clone sits one base away, suggesting this may be a read error. The chain employs TRBV19 and TRBJ2-1; 10 nucleotides agree with TRBD2. The CDR3 consists of 15 residues. J lost 9 bases, V lost 7 bases, and 12 bases had no gene match. Germline CDR1 and CDR2: LNHDA and SQIVND (reference sequence). Written as DNA, the CDR3 is TGTGCCAGTAAATACCTCCTAGCGGGAGCGAGTGAGCAGTTCTTC. Its protein is CASKYLLAGASEQFF.

The V and J genes are TRBV15 and TRBJ1-5; no clear D. Germline V gives CDR1 LNHNV, CDR2 YYDKDF (reference sequence). V was clipped by 0 bases and J by 3 bases, with 9 bases between them. This CDR3 contains 15 residues. CDR3 nucleotide sequence: TGTGCCACCAGCAGAGATCAACGGATCAATCAGCCCCAGCATTTT. It encodes CATSRDQRINQPQHF.

This clonotype has just a few counts. The chain employs TRBV12-3 or TRBV12-4 and TRBJ2-4; weak D call: TRBD1 (6 bases). CDR3 length: 15 residues. With 5 bases removed from V and 3 bases from J, the gap between germline ends came to 14 bases. Here the CDR3 reads CASSETGFGKNIQYF. CDR3 nucleotide sequence: TGTGCCAGCAGTGAAACAGGGTTTGGCAAAAACATTCAGTACTTC.

This clonotype has a count of ten or more. The gene calls are TRBV11-3 and TRBJ1-1; 9 bases line up with TRBD1. The CDR3 has 14 residues. J was trimmed by 4 bases and V by 4 bases; bases with no gene match: 4. Germline CDR1 SGHNT, CDR2 YENEEA. The CDR3 here is CASSSGQGSTEAFF. The CDR3 coding sequence is TGTGCCAGCAGCTCTGGACAGGGGAGCACTGAAGCTTTCTTT.

This clonotype was picked up many times. The CDR3 nucleotides read TGTGCCAGCAGCTTAGAACCGACCTATGGCTACACCTTC. This codes for CASSLEPTYGYTF. This chain links TRBV7-2 with TRBJ1-2; D is unclear. The CDR3 loop spans 13 amino acids. CDR1 and CDR2 (germline): SGHTA, FQGNSA. Trimming removed 1 base at V and 4 bases at J, with 7 bases between. Full variable domain (rest looked up from reference TRBV7-2 and TRBJ1-2): GAGVSQSPSNKVTEKGKDVELRCDPISGHTALYWYRQSLGQGLEFLIYFQGNSAPDKSGLPSDRFSAERTGGSVSTLTIQRTQQEDSAVYLCASSLEPTYGYTFGSGTRLTVV.

This clonotype occurred many times. The J gene is TRBJ1-2, the V gene TRBV11-2; tentative D call: TRBD1 (6 bases). The V gene lost 3 bases and the J gene lost 6 bases, with 14 bases spanning the gap. Germline CDR1 reads SGHAT; CDR2 reads FQNNGV. CDR3 length equals 14 residues. In nucleotides, the CDR3 is TGTGCCAGCAGCTTCCAACAGGGCAGGGATGGCTACACCTTC. It codes for CASSFQQGRDGYTF.

In this sample, this clonotype turned up a few times. CDR3 nucleotide sequence: TGTGCCACGCTCCCCGGGACAGGGAAGTTCACAGATACGCAGTATTTT. Its protein is CATLPGTGKFTDTQYF. J is TRBJ2-3 and V is TRBV10-3; 9 bases map to TRBD1. The CDR3 sequence is 16 residues long. Germline V CDR1 and CDR2: ENHRY, SYGVKD. Trimming took 10 bases from V and 2 from J; bases not matched to a gene: 13.

This clonotype was counted many times. This chain joins TRBV13 and TRBJ1-3, with TRBD1 identical over 10 bases. The CDR3 has 17 residues. The V and J ends lost 5 bases and 4 bases, in that order; junction bases with no gene match: 11. Germline CDR1 reads PRHDT; CDR2 reads FYEKMQ (reference sequence). The CDR3 DNA reads as TGTGCCAGCAGCCCCCGGGACAGGGGAGTGACCGGAAACACCATATATTTT. This encodes CASSPRDRGVTGNTIYF.

This clonotype was observed once. The V and J genes are TRBV24-1 and TRBJ2-1, with unresolved D. CDR1 and CDR2 (germline): KGHDR, SFDVKD. V shed 3 bases and J shed 5 bases, with 13 bases lying between them. CDR3 size: 15 residues. The CDR3 loop reads CATSDRQNRDNEQFF. CDR3 in DNA: TGTGCCACCAGTGATCGCCAAAACCGAGACAATGAGCAGTTCTTC.